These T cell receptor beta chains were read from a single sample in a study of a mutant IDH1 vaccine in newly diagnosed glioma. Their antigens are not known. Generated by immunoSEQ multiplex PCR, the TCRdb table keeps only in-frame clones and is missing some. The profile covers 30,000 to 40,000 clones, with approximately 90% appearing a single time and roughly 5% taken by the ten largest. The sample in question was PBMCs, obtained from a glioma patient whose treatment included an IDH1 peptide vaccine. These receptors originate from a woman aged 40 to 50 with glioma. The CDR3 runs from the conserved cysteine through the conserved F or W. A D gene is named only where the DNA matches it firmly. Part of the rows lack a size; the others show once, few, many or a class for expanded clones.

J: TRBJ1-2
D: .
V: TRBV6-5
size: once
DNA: TGTGCCAGCAGTGTAAAAGCCAACTATGGCTACACCTTC
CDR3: CASSVKANYGYTF

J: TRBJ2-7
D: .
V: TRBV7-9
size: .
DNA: TGTGCCAGCAGCTTCGCTAGGCAGGCTGTAGAGCAGTACTTC
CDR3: CASSFARQAVEQYF

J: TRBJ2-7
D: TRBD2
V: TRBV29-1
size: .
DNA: TGCAGCGTTTTACTAGCGGGGGCCTACGAGCAGTACTTC
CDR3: CSVLLAGAYEQYF

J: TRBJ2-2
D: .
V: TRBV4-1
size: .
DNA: TGCGCCAGCAGCCAAGTTGGTAGGGGGAACACCGGGGAGCTGTTTTTT
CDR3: CASSQVGRGNTGELFF

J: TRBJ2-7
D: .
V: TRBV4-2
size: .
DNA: TGTGCCAGCAGCCCTTATGGGACTGAAATCTCCTACGAGCAGTACTTC
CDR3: CASSPYGTEISYEQYF

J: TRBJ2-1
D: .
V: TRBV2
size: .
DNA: TGTGCAAGCAGGGCCTCTAGGGAGCAGTTCTTC
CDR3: CASRASREQFF

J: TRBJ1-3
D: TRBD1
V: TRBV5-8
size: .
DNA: TGTGCCAGCAGCTACACAGGGGTCTCTGGAAACACCATATATTTT
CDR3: CASSYTGVSGNTIYF

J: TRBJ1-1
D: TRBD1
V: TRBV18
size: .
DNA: TGTGCCAGCTCACCACCGGGACAGGGCGCTGAAGCTTTCTTT
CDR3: CASSPPGQGAEAFF

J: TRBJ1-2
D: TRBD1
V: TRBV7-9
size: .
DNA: TGTGCCAGCAGCTTAATGCAGGGGGCCTATGGCTACACCTTC
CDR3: CASSLMQGAYGYTF

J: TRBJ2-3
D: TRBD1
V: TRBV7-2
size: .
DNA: TGTGCCAGCAGCCCCTGGACAGGGCGAACAGATACGCAGTATTTT
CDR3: CASSPWTGRTDTQYF

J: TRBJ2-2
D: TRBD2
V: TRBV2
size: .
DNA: TGTGCCGTAAGCGGGACCATGAACACCGGGGAGCTGTTTTTT
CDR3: CAVSGTMNTGELFF

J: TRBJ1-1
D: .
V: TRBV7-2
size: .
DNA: TGTGCCAGCAGCTTACGGGGGGAGTCTGAAGCTTTCTTT
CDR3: CASSLRGESEAFF

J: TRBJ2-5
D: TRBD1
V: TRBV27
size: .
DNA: TGTGCCAGCACTCCCCGGACAGGGGAGACCCAGTACTTC
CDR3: CASTPRTGETQYF

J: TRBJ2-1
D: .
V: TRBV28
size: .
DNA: TGTGCCAGCAGTTATTCCGGGACTGGCTACAATGAGCAGTTCTTC
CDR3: CASSYSGTGYNEQFF

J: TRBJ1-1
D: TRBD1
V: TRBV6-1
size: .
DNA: TGTGCCAGCAGAGGTGAGGGGGCTCATATCACTGAAGCTTTCTTT
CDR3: CASRGEGAHITEAFF

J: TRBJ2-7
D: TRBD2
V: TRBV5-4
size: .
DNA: TGTGCCAGCAGCCACGGCGGGGGCTCCTACGAGCAGTACTTC
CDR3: CASSHGGGSYEQYF

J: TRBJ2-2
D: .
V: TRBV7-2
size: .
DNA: TGTGCCAGCAGCCCGAAGGTGGAGCTGTTTTTT
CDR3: CASSPKVELFF